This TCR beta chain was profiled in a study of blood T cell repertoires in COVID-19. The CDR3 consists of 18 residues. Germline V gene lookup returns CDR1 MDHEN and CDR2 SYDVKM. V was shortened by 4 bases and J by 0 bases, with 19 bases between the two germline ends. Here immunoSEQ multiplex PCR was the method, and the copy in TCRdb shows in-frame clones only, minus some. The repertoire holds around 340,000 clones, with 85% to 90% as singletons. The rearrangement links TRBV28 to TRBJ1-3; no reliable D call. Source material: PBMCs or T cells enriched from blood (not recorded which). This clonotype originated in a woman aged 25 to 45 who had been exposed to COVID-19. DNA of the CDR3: TGTGCCAGCAGTTCATACCTTACTAGACGGAGCTCTGGAAACACCATATATTTT. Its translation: CASSSYLTRRSSGNTIYF.